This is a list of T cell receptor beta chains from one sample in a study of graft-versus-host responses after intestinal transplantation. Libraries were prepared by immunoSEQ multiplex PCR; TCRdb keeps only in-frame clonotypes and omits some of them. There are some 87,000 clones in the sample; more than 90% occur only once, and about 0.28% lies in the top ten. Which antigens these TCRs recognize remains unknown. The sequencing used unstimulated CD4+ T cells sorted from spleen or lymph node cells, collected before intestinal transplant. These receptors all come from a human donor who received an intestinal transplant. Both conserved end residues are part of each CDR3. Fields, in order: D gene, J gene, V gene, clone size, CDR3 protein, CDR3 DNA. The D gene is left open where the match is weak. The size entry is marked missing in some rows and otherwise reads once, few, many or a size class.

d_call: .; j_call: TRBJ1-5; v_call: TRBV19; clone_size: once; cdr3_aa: CASTQRHSGDQPQHF; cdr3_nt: TGTGCCAGTACCCAGCGGCACTCGGGAGATCAGCCCCAGCATTTT
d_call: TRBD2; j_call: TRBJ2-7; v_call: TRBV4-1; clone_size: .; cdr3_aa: CASSQTGTSYEQYF; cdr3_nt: TGCGCCAGCAGCCAGACCGGGACTAGCTACGAGCAGTACTTC
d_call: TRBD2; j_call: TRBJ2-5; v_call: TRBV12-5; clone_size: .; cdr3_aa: CASGLVKDGRLAGEVETQYF; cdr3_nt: TGTGCTAGTGGTTTGGTCAAGGACGGAAGACTAGCGGGAGAGGTAGAGACCCAGTACTTC
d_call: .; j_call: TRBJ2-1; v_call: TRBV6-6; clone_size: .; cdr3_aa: CASSYGTSEQFF; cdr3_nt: TGTGCCAGCAGTTACGGAACAAGCGAGCAGTTCTTC
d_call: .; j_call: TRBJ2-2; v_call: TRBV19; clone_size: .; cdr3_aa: CASSSLGGRGGELFF; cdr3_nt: TGTGCCAGTAGTTCCCTCGGGGGGCGCGGCGGGGAGCTGTTTTTT
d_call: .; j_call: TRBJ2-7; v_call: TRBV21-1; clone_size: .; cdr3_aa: CASSKKVAGRYEQYF; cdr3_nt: TGTGCCAGCAGCAAAAAGGTAGCGGGAAGATACGAGCAGTACTTC
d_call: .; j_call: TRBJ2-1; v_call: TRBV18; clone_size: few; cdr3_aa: CASSPLAGGSSYNEQFF; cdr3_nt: TGTGCCAGCTCACCACTGGCAGGAGGGAGCTCCTACAATGAGCAGTTCTTC
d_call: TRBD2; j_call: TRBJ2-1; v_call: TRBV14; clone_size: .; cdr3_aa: CASTMGLAGSEQFF; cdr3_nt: TGTGCCAGCACCATGGGACTAGCGGGATCTGAGCAGTTCTTC
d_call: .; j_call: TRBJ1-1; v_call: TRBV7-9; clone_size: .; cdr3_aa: CASSLNRVNTEAFF; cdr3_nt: TGTGCCAGCAGCTTAAACAGGGTGAACACTGAAGCTTTCTTT
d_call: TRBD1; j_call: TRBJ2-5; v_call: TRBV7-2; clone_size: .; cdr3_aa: CASSRQLNRGQETQYF; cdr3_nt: TGTGCCAGCAGCCGTCAGTTAAACAGGGGGCAAGAGACCCAGTACTTC
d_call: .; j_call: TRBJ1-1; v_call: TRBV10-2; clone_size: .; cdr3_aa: CASSSGQNTEAFF; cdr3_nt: TGCGCCAGCAGTTCAGGACAGAACACTGAAGCTTTCTTT
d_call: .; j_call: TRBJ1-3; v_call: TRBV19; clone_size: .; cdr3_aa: CASSMEEGLGRGNTIYF; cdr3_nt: TGTGCCAGTAGTATGGAGGAGGGGCTGGGAAGAGGAAACACCATATATTTT
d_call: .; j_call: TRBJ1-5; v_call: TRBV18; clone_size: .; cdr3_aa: CASSPREGRSNQPQHF; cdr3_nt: TGTGCCAGCTCACCACGGGAGGGGAGATCCAATCAGCCCCAGCATTTT
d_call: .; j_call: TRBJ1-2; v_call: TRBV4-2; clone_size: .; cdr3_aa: CASSQDSPRAQGINYGYTF; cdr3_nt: TGTGCCAGCAGCCAAGATTCACCCCGGGCACAGGGCATAAACTATGGCTACACCTTC
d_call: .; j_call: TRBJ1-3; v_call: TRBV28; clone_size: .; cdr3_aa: CASNVGSGPTGNTIYF; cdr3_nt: TGTGCCAGCAACGTAGGCTCGGGCCCTACTGGAAACACCATATATTTT
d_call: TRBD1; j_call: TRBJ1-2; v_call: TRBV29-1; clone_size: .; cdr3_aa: CSVAGQGHYGYTF; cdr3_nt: TGCAGCGTCGCTGGACAGGGGCACTATGGCTACACCTTC
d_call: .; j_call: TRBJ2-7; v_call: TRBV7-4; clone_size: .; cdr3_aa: CASSRPWWGSSYEQYF; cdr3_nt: TGTGCCAGCAGCCGCCCCTGGTGGGGCTCCTCCTACGAGCAGTACTTC
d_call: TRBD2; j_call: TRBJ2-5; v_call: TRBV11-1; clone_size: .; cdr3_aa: CASSLVGREYQETQYF; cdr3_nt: TGTGCCAGCAGCTTGGTCGGGAGGGAGTACCAAGAGACCCAGTACTTC
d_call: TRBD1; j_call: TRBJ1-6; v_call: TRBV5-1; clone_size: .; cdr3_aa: CASSPLTGESPLHF; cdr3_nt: TGCGCCAGCAGCCCACTAACAGGGGAATCACCCCTCCACTTT
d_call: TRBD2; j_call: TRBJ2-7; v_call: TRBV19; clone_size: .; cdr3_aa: CASSDPGTSGRASYEQYF; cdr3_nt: TGTGCCAGTAGTGACCCCGGGACTAGCGGGAGGGCTTCCTACGAGCAGTACTTC
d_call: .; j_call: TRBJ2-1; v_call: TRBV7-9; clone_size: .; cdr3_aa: CASSLSGLGDEQFF; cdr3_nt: TGTGCCAGCAGCTTATCAGGATTGGGGGATGAGCAGTTCTTC
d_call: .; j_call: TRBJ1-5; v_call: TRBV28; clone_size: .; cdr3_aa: CASSLLARLSNQPQHF; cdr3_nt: TGTGCCAGCAGTTTACTGGCCAGGTTAAGCAATCAGCCCCAGCATTTT
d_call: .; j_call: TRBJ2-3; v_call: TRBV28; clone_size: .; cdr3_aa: CASRPGLATDTQYF; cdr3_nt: TGTGCCAGCAGACCGGGACTTGCCACAGATACGCAGTATTTT